The 4 T cell receptor beta chains below come from one sample, sequenced in a study of T-cell reconstitution after alpha-beta-depleted transplantation in children. Unique molecular identifiers featured in how the TCRbeta library was prepared. Via MiXCR, TCRdb re-called the PCR reads, giving one row per CDR3 protein. This sample has about 250,000 distinct CDR3 sequences, with roughly a quarter found just once. The material was PBMCs, mostly from graft donor cells, obtained 360 days after TCRalphabeta/CD19-depleted stem cell transplant. These receptors were obtained from a female patient aged 2-10 years who had a stem cell transplant for congenital amegakaryocytic thrombocytopenia, so the T cells may come from the graft donor.

The CDR3 coding sequence is TGTGCCAGCAGCGGACCGGCGGGTTTGGATGAAAAACTGTTTTTT. This translates into CASSGPAGLDEKLFF. The V gene is TRBV11-2, the J gene TRBJ1-4, with D uncertain. Germline V lookup: CDR1 SGHAT, CDR2 FQNNGV. The CDR3 runs 15 residues. Trimming stripped 5 bases from V and 6 bases from J, with 16 bases between.

The sample holds a few counts of this clonotype. The DNA for the CDR3 is TGCGCCAGCAGCTTGGATGGACTAGCGATGAACACCGGGGAGCTGTTTTTT. This gives the protein CASSLDGLAMNTGELFF. V gene TRBV5-1 combines with J gene TRBJ2-2; 9 nucleotides line up with TRBD2. V was pared by 0 bases and J by 1 base, with 4 bases of the junction left unmatched. CDR3 length equals 17 residues. CDR1 is SGHRS, CDR2 YFSETQ, per germline.

This clonotype was observed a few times. The chain employs TRBV29-1 and TRBJ1-1, with 7 bases matching TRBD1. Germline V CDR1 and CDR2: SQVTM, ANQGSEA. V was clipped by 7 bases and J by 1 base; unmatched bases: 6. This CDR3 is 13 amino acids long. The CDR3, as DNA: TGCAGCGCCCGGACAGGCCCGAACACTGAAGCTTTCTTT. Amino acid sequence: CSARTGPNTEAFF.

At least ten counts were recorded for this clonotype. The genes are TRBV20-1 and TRBJ2-7, with 9 bases that match TRBD2. After removal of 6 bases from V and 4 bases from J, the junction contained 10 bases not matched to a gene. The CDR3 totals 14 residues. Germline assignment: CDR1 DFQATT and CDR2 SNEGSKA (reference sequence). This CDR3 reads CSAIRLADFYEQYF. The CDR3 DNA reads as TGCAGTGCAATTAGACTAGCGGATTTTTACGAGCAGTACTTC.